This T cell receptor (beta chain) appears in the sequencing data of a study of T cell responses to AZD1222 COVID-19 vaccine (dated by TCRdb to 2020 to 2023). The study in broad terms: A total of under 250 trial participants underwent TCR sequencing, of whom around 210 had received two doses of AZD1222 and about 25 had received two doses of the MenACWY control vaccine. Trial participants were enrolled by age into subgroups of 18-55, 56-69 and 70-plus years, and roughly 150, 30 and 60 TCR-sequenced participants, respectively, were included in these subgroups.

V is pruned by 5 bases and J by 1 base, leaving 11 bases of the junction without a gene match. The CDR3 goes from the cysteine to the phenylalanine over 17 residues. The DNA shown is the 51-base CDR3, in frame from base 1. Via the germline V gene, CDR1 is SNHLY and CDR2 FYNNEI. The CDR3 regions of human TCRbeta chains were subjected to immunosequencing. Per the source publication's procedure: TCRs in the repertoires were matched against a reference library of SARS-CoV-2-specific TCRs that had been generated with the MIRA antigen-specificity platform. Breadth was defined as the fraction of unique TCRs that were SARS-CoV-2-associated, and depth was defined as the fraction of total T cells that were SARS-CoV-2-associated. Using the MIRA data, each spike-specific TCR was assigned both to the spike region to which the TCR was reactive and to a CD4 or CD8 class. Log10-transformed breadth and depth values were compared by one-way ANOVA with Sidak's multiple comparisons tests. Imported from immuneACCESS, the table was reduced by TCRdb to in-frame sequences with V and J called. These copies leave out some clones; in studies compared against another copy, an unresolved V gene accounts for under half, and the cause of the remainder is not known. V and J calls and clone size are those listed in that table; D and trimming were worked out from the DNA. The sample table lists 150,000 to 200,000 clones, 80% to 95% of them with a count of one. The leading ten clones occupy more than 0.9% of the sample.

This sample's time point label indicates: about 28 days (+/-7) after the second vaccine dose. Because spike-specific TCR depth and breadth did not differ between the two schedules, AZD1222 recipients who got a second dose at roughly 4 weeks were pooled with those who got a second dose at roughly 12 weeks. Vaccinee samples were obtained from the UK trials COV001 and COV002, which included a single-blind randomized controlled phase 2/3 trial of AZD1222 (ChAdOx1 nCoV-19) in healthy adults. For TCRbeta chain sequencing, PBMC samples from trial participants were taken at day 0 and at day 28 after the second dose. This clone was picked up one time. The clone's antigen remains unknown. It has no much larger one-base neighbor in the sample; base qualities were not kept. Findings and caveats that apply to the study as a whole: Vaccine-associated CD4 TCRs spanned the whole spike protein, with dominant responses in regions 160-218 and 743-854. Spike-specific TCR breadth and depth rose significantly after two AZD1222 doses compared with day 0 and with MenACWY recipients. The 56-69-year group was small, and its depth increase did not reach significance, likely because of low power. Reportedly, almost half of the unique spike-specific TCRs recognized epitopes lying outside the regions that are mutated in the B.1.351 and B.1.1.7 variants. Because no samples from the day 14 peak response were available, repertoires could be characterized only after the peak T cell response. Participants were mostly white British and included more females than males, and it was suggested by the authors that clonal diversity may have been underestimated. Only six AZD1222 recipients were SARS-CoV-2 seropositive at baseline, limiting conclusions about previously exposed vaccinees.

The source material was peripheral blood, sampled 28 days after the second AZD1222 dose. The chain joins TRBV2 to TRBJ1-1, with 9 bases matching TRBD1. This TCR came from an adult who received the AZD1222 COVID-19 vaccine. For the CDR3, the sequence is CASSRYGQGPSNTEAFF. Here is the DNA: TGTGCCAGCAGTCGCTATGGACAGGGGCCCTCGAACACTGAAGCTTTCTTT.